The rows below give T cell receptor beta chains drawn from one sample of a study of blood T cell repertoires in COVID-19. TCRdb keeps only in-frame clones here, not all; method: immunoSEQ multiplex PCR. In the table there are about 160,000 clones, around 89% of which are singletons. The specimen sequenced was peripheral blood. The origin of the receptors is a man in his 60s with acute or convalescent COVID-19. Both conserved end residues are part of each CDR3. Each record gives: V gene, clone size, D gene, J gene, CDR3 DNA, CDR3 protein. A D gene is named only where the DNA matches it firmly. The size entry is marked missing in some rows and otherwise reads once, few, many or a size class.

TRBV13	NA	NA	TRBJ2-7	TGTGCCAGCAGCTCCCCCGCGGGCTACGAGCAGTACTTC	CASSSPAGYEQYF
TRBV11-2	NA	TRBD1	TRBJ1-1	TGTGCCAGCAGCTGGACAGGGGAGTCGTCTGAAGCTTTCTTT	CASSWTGESSEAFF
TRBV7-9	NA	NA	TRBJ2-5	TGTGCCAGCAGCTTAGAGGGGGTTGGCCGGGAGACCCAGTACTTC	CASSLEGVGRETQYF
TRBV5-4	NA	NA	TRBJ1-2	TGTGCCAGCAGCTTGGAAGGACAGCGGAGATCTAACTATGGCTACACCTTC	CASSLEGQRRSNYGYTF
TRBV18	NA	NA	TRBJ2-3	TGTGCCAGCTCACCGCAAGGGGCCCCCTCCGATACGCAGTATTTT	CASSPQGAPSDTQYF
TRBV5-4	NA	NA	TRBJ1-2	TGTGCCAGCAGCTTAGGAGTGTTTGACCGGGGGGGAAGAGGCTACACCTTC	CASSLGVFDRGGRGYTF
TRBV9	NA	NA	TRBJ1-6	TGTGCCACCGACAGCGGGTATCTTTTTTATAATTCACCCCTCCACTTT	CATDSGYLFYNSPLHF
TRBV18	NA	NA	TRBJ1-1	TGTGCCAGCTCACCGGCTGTCAGGGCGCATAACACTGAAGCTTTCTTT	CASSPAVRAHNTEAFF
TRBV5-1	NA	NA	TRBJ1-2	TGCGCCAGCTCCCGGGATGCTTCGTTCCGGGATGGCTACACCTTC	CASSRDASFRDGYTF
TRBV7-9	NA	NA	TRBJ1-2	TGTGCCAGCAGCCGGGGAGGGACACCGGCTAACTATGGCTACACCTTC	CASSRGGTPANYGYTF
TRBV19	NA	NA	TRBJ2-7	TGTGCCAGTAGTACCGGGACTCCAGGCGACCACGAGCAGTACTTC	CASSTGTPGDHEQYF
TRBV24-1	NA	TRBD1	TRBJ1-1	TGTGCCACCAGTGATTCGGTGGGACAGGGGACCAAAGCTTTCTTT	CATSDSVGQGTKAFF
TRBV5-1	NA	TRBD2	TRBJ2-3	TGCGCCAGCAGCAATATAGCGGGGGCGGGCTTCGATACGCAGTATTTT	CASSNIAGAGFDTQYF
TRBV29-1	NA	NA	TRBJ2-1	TGCAGCGTTGAAGATAGACGGGGCTCCTACAATGAGCAGTTCTTC	CSVEDRRGSYNEQFF
TRBV19	NA	NA	TRBJ2-7	TGTGCCAGTAGTAGCAGGGCCTACGAGCAGTACTTC	CASSSRAYEQYF
TRBV7-2	NA	TRBD2	TRBJ2-5	TGTGCCAGCAGCTCTGGCACTAGCGGGGGGTGGGAGACCCAGTACTTC	CASSSGTSGGWETQYF
TRBV5-1	NA	NA	TRBJ1-2	TGCGCCAGCAGCTTGGGTACAGGGCCAAACTATGGCTACACCTTC	CASSLGTGPNYGYTF
TRBV5-1	NA	NA	TRBJ1-1	TGCGCCAGCAGCGAGTCCCAGAACACTGAAGCTTTCTTT	CASSESQNTEAFF
TRBV4-1	once	TRBD1	TRBJ1-4	TGCGCCAGCAGCTTTGGACAGGGGGCGTCTTTAGGAGAAAAACTGTTTTTT	CASSFGQGASLGEKLFF
TRBV15	few	TRBD1	TRBJ1-1	TGTGCCACCAGCAGAGATTTGGGAAGGGACAGTCGACCTGAAGCTTTCTTT	CATSRDLGRDSRPEAFF
TRBV5-5	NA	NA	TRBJ1-2	TGTGCCAGCAGCTCCGGACAGTATGGCTACACCTTC	CASSSGQYGYTF
TRBV24-1	NA	NA	TRBJ2-3	TGTGCCATCAACTCCAGGGGAACAGATACGCAGTATTTT	CAINSRGTDTQYF
TRBV19	NA	TRBD2	TRBJ2-3	TGTGCCAGTAGTATTTCGCGGGGGGGCTACGATACGCAGTATTTT	CASSISRGGYDTQYF
TRBV5-1	once	TRBD1	TRBJ1-3	TGCGCCAGCAGCACCGGGACAGGGGGTGGAAACACCATATATTTT	CASSTGTGGGNTIYF
TRBV30	NA	NA	TRBJ1-6	TGTGCCTGGAGTAGAAATCAGAATTCACCCCTCCACTTT	CAWSRNQNSPLHF
TRBV6-5	NA	NA	TRBJ2-7	TGTGCCAGCAGTTACTCGTTTGGCGGCTACGAGCAGTACTTC	CASSYSFGGYEQYF
TRBV2	NA	TRBD2	TRBJ2-3	TGTGCCAGCACCCTGGCAGGGACTATACCCCGGGCAGATACGCAGTATTTT	CASTLAGTIPRADTQYF
TRBV7-8	NA	NA	TRBJ1-5	TGTGCCAGCTCGCGGACAGATAATCAGCCCCAGCATTTT	CASSRTDNQPQHF
TRBV3-1/TRBV3-2	NA	NA	TRBJ1-2	TGTGCCAGCAGCCACACGCTGCGGCCAGTCTATGGCTACACCTTC	CASSHTLRPVYGYTF
TRBV27	NA	TRBD1	TRBJ2-7	TGTGCCAGCAGTCCGGGACAGGAGGCGGGGGAGCAGTACTTC	CASSPGQEAGEQYF
TRBV2	NA	TRBD1	TRBJ2-7	TGTGCCACTAGACAGGGAAGTGAGCAGTACTTC	CATRQGSEQYF
TRBV25-1	NA	TRBD2	TRBJ2-1	TGTGCCAGCAGTGAATATGTTAGCGGGGGGGCCTTGCGGAATGAGCAGTTCTTC	CASSEYVSGGALRNEQFF
TRBV20-1	NA	NA	TRBJ2-4	TGCAGTGCCGGAGCCAAAAACATTCAGTACTTC	CSAGAKNIQYF
TRBV20-1	NA	NA	TRBJ2-1	TGCAGTGCCCCTTTCTACAATGAGCAGTTCTTC	CSAPFYNEQFF
TRBV19	NA	TRBD1	TRBJ2-7	TGTGCCAGTAGTAGGTCCTCCGGGACAGTAGCGTCCTACGAGCAGTACTTC	CASSRSSGTVASYEQYF
TRBV5-1	NA	TRBD1	TRBJ2-7	TGCGCCAGCAGCATCGGGACAGGGGAGGTGTTCTACGAGCAGTACTTC	CASSIGTGEVFYEQYF
TRBV19	once	TRBD1	TRBJ1-4	TGTGCCAGTAGTATAGGGACAGGGAATGAAAAACTGTTTTTT	CASSIGTGNEKLFF
TRBV5-1	NA	TRBD1	TRBJ2-1	TGCGCCAGCAGCACAGGACAGGGCTACAATGAGCAGTTCTTC	CASSTGQGYNEQFF
TRBV5-6	NA	NA	TRBJ1-5	TGTGCCAGCAGCTTGTATGGCAGGGGAAGTCAGCCCCAGCATTTT	CASSLYGRGSQPQHF
TRBV6-5	NA	NA	TRBJ2-2	TGTGCCAGCAACGTTGGCCCAAACACCGGGGAGCTGTTTTTT	CASNVGPNTGELFF
TRBV4-1	NA	TRBD1	TRBJ2-5	TGCGCCAGCAGCCCCCGGACAGGGGCGAACCAAGAGACCCAGTACTTC	CASSPRTGANQETQYF
TRBV5-1	NA	NA	TRBJ2-7	TGCGCCAGCAGCACAGACGGCTACGAGCAGTACTTC	CASSTDGYEQYF